The clone carrying this T cell receptor (beta chain) is labeled medium-sized. The antigen remains undetermined. The CDR3 consists of 16 residues. The junction had 10 bases not matched to a gene; V was cut back by 6 bases and J by 0 bases. Per the germline V gene, CDR1 is SGHTA and CDR2 is FQGNSA. MiXCR was run by TCRdb on the 5' RACE reads, yielding one entry per CDR3 protein. The table lists 1,500 to 2,000 distinct CDR3 sequences, roughly 17% of them singletons. Time point meaning: sample taken at primary tumor resection. The data originate from a study of spatial heterogeneity in lung cancer. Regarding the study as a whole: It was found that expanded intratumoral alpha and beta TCR counts tracked tumor mutation counts.

J is TRBJ2-7 and V is TRBV7-2; TRBD1 matches 8 bases. The material sequenced was lung tumor tissue, taken at surgery. The receptor's source is a female donor with early-stage non-small cell lung cancer. This CDR3 reads CASSRQGIVLSYEQYF. For the CDR3, the DNA is TGTGCCAGCAGTCGACAGGGGATTGTGCTCTCCTACGAGCAGTACTTC.